The 11 T cell receptor beta chains reported below all come from one sample, sequenced in a study of blood T cell repertoires in COVID-19. TCRdb keeps only in-frame clones here, not all; method: immunoSEQ multiplex PCR. The table includes some 320,000 clones, around 87% detected once. The specimen was peripheral blood. The receptors come from a woman aged 45-59 years who had recovered from COVID-19.

The chain combines TRBV19 with TRBJ2-2; D possibly corresponds to TRBD2 (6 bases). The CDR3 totals 14 residues. The V gene lost 1 base and the J gene lost 5 bases, with 8 bases spanning the gap. Germline V CDR1 and CDR2: LNHDA, SQIVND (reference sequence). The CDR3 loop is CASSIGRETGELFF. CDR3 sequence (DNA): TGTGCCAGTAGTATAGGTCGGGAGACCGGGGAGCTGTTTTTT.

The CDR3 region has the DNA TGTGCCAGTAAGGAGGGGCTTGCTGGGGCCAACGTCCTGACTTTC. Protein: CASKEGLAGANVLTF. The chain combines TRBV28 with TRBJ2-6; a weak D match, TRBD2 (6 bases). V lost 9 bases and J lost 2, with 14 bases in between. This CDR3 spans 15 amino acids. The V gene's germline CDR1 is MDHEN and CDR2 SYDVKM. Variable domain in full (rest from reference TRBV28 and TRBJ2-6): DVKVTQSSRYLVKRTGEKVFLECVQDMDHENMFWYRQDPGLGLRLIYFSYDVKMKEKGDIPEGYSVSREKKERFSLILESASTNQTSMYLCASKEGLAGANVLTFGAGSRLTVL.

This chain connects TRBV7-9 to TRBJ2-7; 9 nucleotides align to TRBD2. Losses at the gene ends were 5 bases for V and 6 bases for J; bases not matched to a gene: 2. This CDR3 contains 12 residues. Looked up from germline, CDR1 is SEHNR and CDR2 is FQNEAQ (reference sequence). CDR3 coding DNA: TGTGCCAGCAGCCAAGCGGGGGGCGAGCAGTACTTC. Translating gives CASSQAGGEQYF.

This sequence joins TRBV7-9 and TRBJ2-5; 12 bases fit TRBD2. Germline CDR1 and CDR2: SEHNR and FQNEAQ (reference sequence). The CDR3 covers 16 residues. The ends lost 5 bases at V and 4 bases at J; junction bases unmatched: 8. The CDR3 DNA is TGTGCCAGCAGCCTCGGTCCGACTAGCGGGGGAGAGACCCAGTACTTC. Its translation is CASSLGPTSGGETQYF.

This clone came up once. The rearrangement links TRBV9 to TRBJ1-3; 7 bases are shared with TRBD1. CDR1 is SGDLS and CDR2 is YYNGEE in the germline V gene. The trim removed 3 bases at V and 4 bases at J, leaving 7 bases unmatched. The CDR3 has 15 amino acids. The CDR3 reads CASSARDRAGNTIYF. The DNA for the CDR3 is TGTGCCAGCAGCGCGCGGGACAGAGCGGGAAACACCATATATTTT. The complete variable domain, with remaining parts taken from reference TRBV9 and TRBJ1-3, reads DSGVTQTPKHLITATGQRVTLRCSPRSGDLSVYWYQQSLDQGLQFLIQYYNGEERAKGNILERFSAQQFPDLHSELNLSSLELGDSALYFCASSARDRAGNTIYFGEGSWLTVV.

The chain recombines TRBV6-5 with TRBJ1-6, with D hard to call. Germline assignment: CDR1 MNHEY and CDR2 SVGAGI. V was clipped by 6 bases and J by 9 bases, with 12 bases between them. The CDR3 runs to 13 residues. This CDR3 reads CASRGSVGSPLHF. Written as DNA, the CDR3 is TGTGCCAGCAGGGGGAGCGTCGGTTCACCCCTCCACTTT.

The DNA for the CDR3 is TGTGCCAGCAGTTACGCGGGGGCTAACTCTGGGGCCAACGTCCTGACTTTC. Its translation is CASSYAGANSGANVLTF. This sequence joins TRBV6-2 or TRBV6-3 and TRBJ2-6; D is possibly TRBD2 (7 bases). The CDR3 has 17 amino acids. Germline V gene data show CDR1 as MNHEY and CDR2 as SVGEGT. Trimming cost V 2 bases and J 0 bases, with 11 bases left between them.

On this clone: The junction departs from germline at one end; a sequencing error may be responsible. This chain uses TRBV7-7 with TRBJ2-2; D may be TRBD2 (6 bases). Germline CDR1 and CDR2: SSHAT and FNYEAQ (reference sequence). The CDR3 loop spans 17 amino acids. This CDR3 reads CASSPTTQNPGAGELFF. DNA for the CDR3: TGTGCTAGCAGTCCCACTACTCAGAATCCGGGAGCCGGGGAGCTGTTTTTT. Using reference TRBV7-7 and TRBJ2-2 for the parts outside the CDR3, the full variable domain is GAGVSQSPRYKVTKRGQDVTLRCDPISSHATLYWYQQALGQGPEFLTYFNYEAQPDKSGLPSDRFSAERPEGSISTLTIQRTEQRDSAMYRCASSPTTQNPGAGELFFGEGSRLTVL.

The gene calls are TRBV7-9 and TRBJ2-7, with 10 bases matching TRBD2. This CDR3 region has 16 residues. CDR1 and CDR2 (germline): SEHNR, FQNEAQ (reference sequence). With V trimmed by 5 bases and J by 5 bases, 12 bases remained unmatched. In DNA, the CDR3 is TGTGCCAGCAGCCGAGGCCCTAGCGGGGGAAGCGACGAGCAGTACTTC. Translating gives CASSRGPSGGSDEQYF.

The genes are TRBV18 and TRBJ1-4; D uncertain. Germline V lookup: CDR1 KGHSH, CDR2 LQKENI. The CDR3 extends over 14 amino acids. Trimming stripped 3 bases from V and 2 bases from J, with 7 bases between. The CDR3 here is CASSPPVTNEKLFF. For the CDR3, the DNA is TGTGCCAGCTCACCCCCGGTTACTAATGAAAAACTGTTTTTT.

In DNA form, the CDR3 reads TGTGCCAGCAGGGGACGGGGGGTGTGGAATGGCTACACCTTC. It translates to CASRGRGVWNGYTF. The chain has TRBV2 and TRBJ1-2; D may be TRBD1 (5 bases). This CDR3 contains 14 residues. Trimming took 6 bases from V and 6 from J, leaving 17 bases between them. Germline values: CDR1 SNHLY, CDR2 FYNNEI.